The T cell receptor beta chain described here comes from a study of T-cell reconstitution after alpha-beta-depleted transplantation in children. Overall study results and limits: T-cell counts and diversity at one year post-transplant came mainly from newly produced T cells. Several hundred rapidly expanded clones from non-depleted graft cells reportedly supplied alpha-beta T cells about two months post-transplant. Surviving recipient T cells and thymic progenitors underlay high day-60 TCRbeta diversity in some patients.

V was trimmed by 5 bases and J by 2 bases, leaving 11 bases between them. Germline V lookup: CDR1 SGHTA, CDR2 FQGTGA. The CDR3 is made up of 14 amino acids. This clonotype was counted only a few times. Antigen unknown. Unique molecular identifiers were incorporated when the TCRbeta library was constructed. TCRdb redid the calling of the PCR reads with MiXCR, one entry per CDR3 protein. Of approximately 980,000 distinct CDR3 sequences listed, roughly 29% are singletons. The sample was PBMCs, mostly from graft donor cells, taken 360 days after TCRalphabeta/CD19-depleted stem cell transplant. The J gene is TRBJ2-3, the V gene TRBV7-3; D remains unclear. This clonotype was sampled from a boy in the first two years of life who had a stem cell transplant for SCID, so the T cells may come from the graft donor. In nucleotides, the CDR3 is TGTGCCAGCAGCCCGGACCATTACACAGATACGCAGTATTTT. Its protein is CASSPDHYTDTQYF.